The clone carrying this T cell receptor (beta chain) was detected only a few times. What it recognizes is unknown. The CDR3 covers 15 residues. Germline assignment: CDR1 MDHEN and CDR2 SYDVKM. V lost 5 bases and J lost 6; bases outside the gene matches: 11. TCRdb re-called the 5' RACE reads with MiXCR, one entry per CDR3 protein. The sample consists of 250,000 to 300,000 distinct CDR3 sequences, 15% to 20% of them appearing once. This record comes from a study of CD8 T cells in ankylosing spondylitis. General study results and limits: What appeared characteristic of ankylosing spondylitis blood was a TCR beta motif of seven to nine highly homologous variants.

This chain uses TRBV28 with TRBJ1-2; 8 positions match TRBD1. This clonotype was sampled from a male donor with ankylosing spondylitis or in good health (not recorded which). Sample: blood, either unsorted or a sorted T cell fraction (not recorded which). The CDR3 DNA reads as TGTGCCAGCAGTCCCCGGACAGGGAAGGTCGATGGCTACACCTTC. Its protein product is CASSPRTGKVDGYTF.